A single sample is the source of the 9 T cell receptor beta chains below, sequenced in a study of T cell responses to AZD1222 COVID-19 vaccine. Only in-frame clones appear in the TCRdb table, and some are missing; sequencing was by immunoSEQ multiplex PCR. This sample carries around 150,000 clones, 94% of them seen once, and the ten largest clones take under 6%. The starting material was peripheral blood, obtained 28 days after the second AZD1222 dose. Receptors originate from an adult who received the AZD1222 COVID-19 vaccine.

The V call is TRBV28, the J call TRBJ1-1, with 9 nucleotides matching TRBD1. Losses at the gene ends were 7 bases for V and 5 bases for J; bases not matched to a gene: 11. CDR3 length: 15 amino acids. Germline values: CDR1 MDHEN, CDR2 SYDVKM. The CDR3 region has the DNA TGTGCCAGCACCGACCAGACAGGGGGGAGGACTGAAGCTTTCTTT. Its protein is CASTDQTGGRTEAFF. Supplemented by reference TRBV28 and TRBJ1-1, the full variable domain reads DVKVTQSSRYLVKRTGEKVFLECVQDMDHENMFWYRQDPGLGLRLIYFSYDVKMKEKGDIPEGYSVSREKKERFSLILESASTNQTSMYLCASTDQTGGRTEAFFGQGTRLTVV.

This rearrangement joins TRBV7-9 to TRBJ2-3; 13 nucleotides line up with TRBD2. V trimming: 5 bases; J trimming: 3 bases; junction bases outside the gene matches: 5. Per germline, CDR1 SEHNR and CDR2 FQNEAQ (reference sequence). The CDR3 totals 16 residues. DNA for the CDR3: TGTGCCAGCAGCCCCAAGGGACTAGCGGGAACAGATACGCAGTATTTT. It translates to CASSPKGLAGTDTQYF. Combining the CDR3 with reference TRBV7-9 and TRBJ2-3 gives the whole variable domain DTGVSQNPRHKITKRGQNVTFRCDPISEHNRLYWYRQTLGQGPEFLTYFQNEAQLEKSRLLSDRFSAERPKGSFSTLEIQRTEQGDSAMYLCASSPKGLAGTDTQYFGPGTRLTVL.

The chain uses TRBV5-8 and TRBJ2-5; 10 positions match TRBD2. CDR1 and CDR2 (germline): SGHTS, YDEGEE. The ends lost 5 bases at V and 0 bases at J; junction bases unmatched: 1. The CDR3 totals 14 residues. The CDR3 DNA reads as TGTGCCAGCAGTAGCGGGAGGCACCAAGAGACCCAGTACTTC. It specifies CASSSGRHQETQYF.

This chain joins TRBV11-2 and TRBJ2-1; D is undetermined. The CDR3 has 13 amino acids. Trimming stripped 6 bases from V and 5 bases from J, with 11 bases between. Germline assignment: CDR1 SGHAT and CDR2 FQNNGV. The CDR3 DNA sequence: TGTGCCAGCAGTCGACGTCAGGACAATGAGCAGTTCTTC. Protein: CASSRRQDNEQFF.

CDR3 sequence reads: CASSDPGPTYYGYTF. CDR3 DNA: TGTGCCAGCAGTGACCCGGGACCGACCTACTATGGCTACACCTTC. The V gene is TRBV6-2 or TRBV6-3, the J gene TRBJ1-2; the D gene is possibly TRBD1 (5 bases). Trimming took 5 bases from V and 3 from J, leaving 16 bases between them. The germline gives CDR1 MNHEY, CDR2 SVGEGT. The CDR3 consists of 15 residues.

A remark on this clone: Within the sample, other DNA sequences also encode this same CDR3. This rearrangement joins TRBV28 to TRBJ1-2; no firm D call. V gave up 3 bases and J gave up 0 bases, with 8 bases separating them. Germline V lookup: CDR1 MDHEN, CDR2 SYDVKM. This CDR3 is 14 amino acids long. CDR3 sequence (DNA): TGTGCCAGCAGTTTGGACGGAACTAACTATGGCTACACCTTC. This translates into CASSLDGTNYGYTF.

The chain uses TRBV15 and TRBJ2-5; perhaps D is TRBD1 or TRBD2 (5 bases each). CDR3 length: 15 amino acids. The V and J ends lost 4 bases and 1 base respectively, with 13 bases between them. Germline V gene sequence: CDR1 LNHNV, CDR2 YYDKDF (reference sequence). The DNA for the CDR3 is TGTGCCACCAGCATAAGCACGGGACCCCAAGAGACCCAGTACTTC. Protein product: CATSISTGPQETQYF.

This rearrangement joins TRBV27 to TRBJ1-1, with D perhaps TRBD1 (5 bases). The CDR3 length is 11 residues. Trimming stripped 6 bases from V and 9 bases from J, with 11 bases between. Germline CDR1 reads MNHEY; CDR2 reads SMNVEV (reference sequence). The CDR3 nucleotides are TGTGCCAGCAGCCAAGGGGTGAAAGCTTTCTTT. Translation: CASSQGVKAFF.

DNA for the CDR3: TGTGCCAGCAGCGGACAGGGGTATCAGCCCCAGCATTTT. Protein: CASSGQGYQPQHF. V and J are TRBV6-2 or TRBV6-3 and TRBJ1-5; 9 positions agree with TRBD1. J was trimmed by 5 bases and V by 6 bases; bases with no gene match: 2. Germline loops: CDR1 MNHEY, CDR2 SVGEGT. The CDR3 sequence is 13 residues long.